The 11 T cell receptor beta chains below all came from one sample that was sequenced in a study of shared clonotypes between healthy human individuals. Produced via immunoSEQ multiplex PCR; TCRdb's table is partial and in-frame only. The repertoire holds approximately 320,000 clones, under 80% seen once, with 10% in the top ten. The sample consisted of memory CD4+ T cells sorted from blood. Subset indicated: CD45RA-negative fraction. Receptor source: a man younger than 40 in good health.

The rearrangement joins TRBV18 to TRBJ2-1; 9 positions match TRBD2. Germline V CDR1 and CDR2: KGHSH, LQKENI. The CDR3 length is 16 residues. Losses at the gene ends were 6 bases for V and 1 base for J; bases not matched to a gene: 7. The CDR3 DNA reads TGTGCCAGCTCTCAAACTAGCGGGTGGTCCTACAATGAGCAGTTCTTC. This encodes CASSQTSGWSYNEQFF.

This chain links TRBV5-1 with TRBJ1-2, with D tentatively TRBD1 (6 bases). Per germline, CDR1 SGHRS and CDR2 YFSETQ. The V end lost 2 bases, the J end lost 2 bases, and 16 bases lay between the germline ends. This CDR3 spans 16 amino acids. The CDR3 reads CASSFQGGGRNYGYTF. CDR3 coding DNA: TGCGCCAGCAGCTTTCAAGGAGGGGGGCGGAACTATGGCTACACCTTC.

The V call is TRBV6-1, the J call TRBJ1-5; D is unresolved. Trimming removed 4 bases from V and 3 bases from J, with 7 bases in between. This CDR3 spans 13 amino acids. CDR1 and CDR2 from the germline V gene are MNHNS and SASEGT. In nucleotides, the CDR3 is TGTGCCAGCAGTGTGGCCAACAATCAGCCCCAGCATTTT. Translating it yields CASSVANNQPQHF.

In this sample, this clone turned up once. This rearrangement joins TRBV7-7 to TRBJ2-5; TRBD2 matches 11 bases. Looked up from germline, CDR1 is SSHAT and CDR2 is FNYEAQ (reference sequence). V gave up 1 base and J gave up 2 bases; unmatched junction bases: 3. The CDR3 sequence is 16 residues long. The CDR3 loop is CASSLGLAGGQETQYF. The CDR3 DNA reads TGTGCCAGCAGCTTAGGGCTAGCGGGAGGACAAGAGACCCAGTACTTC.

V gene TRBV5-4 combines with J gene TRBJ2-1; 8 bases are shared with TRBD2. This CDR3 is 15 amino acids long. V lost 1 base and J lost 6; bases outside the gene matches: 6. CDR1 and CDR2 (germline): SGHNT, YYREEE (reference sequence). The CDR3 sequence is CASSLRGLGSNEQFF. For the CDR3, the DNA is TGTGCCAGCAGCTTGAGGGGACTAGGATCCAATGAGCAGTTCTTC. Full variable domain (missing parts from reference TRBV5-4 and TRBJ2-1): ETGVTQSPTHLIKTRGQQVTLRCSSQSGHNTVSWYQQALGQGPQFIFQYYREEENGRGNFPPRFSGLQFPNYSSELNVNALELDDSALYLCASSLRGLGSNEQFFGPGTRLTVL.

The V gene is TRBV19, the J gene TRBJ1-2, with D unresolved. V was trimmed by 6 bases and J by 4 bases, leaving 18 bases between them. CDR1 and CDR2 from the germline V gene are LNHDA and SQIVND (reference sequence). This CDR3 contains 15 residues. The CDR3 nucleotides read TGTGCCAGTAGGGCGGGCCTTGTCCCTCTCTATGGCTACACCTTC. It is translated as CASRAGLVPLYGYTF.

In this sample, this clone turned up a few times. V gene TRBV5-1 combines with J gene TRBJ1-4; a possible D gene is TRBD1 (5 bases). CDR1 is SGHRS, CDR2 YFSETQ, per germline. CDR3 size: 15 residues. V was pared by 1 base and J by 0 bases, with 7 bases between. The CDR3 DNA sequence: TGCGCCAGCAGCTTGAGGGGAACAACTAATGAAAAACTGTTTTTT. Residues: CASSLRGTTNEKLFF.

The chain carries TRBV7-2 and TRBJ1-2, with a possible D match to TRBD1 (5 bases). This CDR3 is 15 amino acids long. Trimming cost V 2 bases and J 4 bases, with 14 bases left between them. The germline gives CDR1 SGHTA, CDR2 FQGNSA. CDR3 sequence (DNA): TGTGCCAGCAGCTTATTTCAGGGAGGTGGCTATGGCTACACCTTC. Encoded protein: CASSLFQGGGYGYTF.

V usage is TRBV19 and J usage is TRBJ1-2; a weak D match, TRBD1 (6 bases). The CDR3 sequence is 16 residues long. The germline V gene has CDR1 LNHDA and CDR2 SQIVND (reference sequence). The V end was cut by 2 bases, the J end by 2 bases, with 15 bases between. The CDR3 sequence is CASSISLRQDNYGYTF. Written as DNA, the CDR3 is TGTGCCAGTAGTATAAGTCTTCGACAGGACAACTATGGCTACACCTTC.

J is TRBJ2-1 and V is TRBV7-3, with D possibly being TRBD2 (5 bases). The CDR3 sequence is 13 residues long. Per germline, CDR1 SGHTA and CDR2 FQGTGA. Between the trimmed V and J ends, which lost 1 base and 10 bases, there was a span of 11 bases. CDR3 nucleotide sequence: TGTGCCAGCAGCTTAATTAGAGGAGGAGAGCAGTTCTTC. This gives the protein CASSLIRGGEQFF.

This chain joins TRBV5-4 and TRBJ2-7; D uncertain. The CDR3 has 14 residues. Looked up from germline, CDR1 is SGHNT and CDR2 is YYREEE (reference sequence). V was pared by 0 bases and J by 3 bases, with 10 bases between. As DNA, the CDR3 is TGTGCCAGCAGCTTGGGCCAGGCCTACTACGAGCAGTACTTC. Amino acids: CASSLGQAYYEQYF.